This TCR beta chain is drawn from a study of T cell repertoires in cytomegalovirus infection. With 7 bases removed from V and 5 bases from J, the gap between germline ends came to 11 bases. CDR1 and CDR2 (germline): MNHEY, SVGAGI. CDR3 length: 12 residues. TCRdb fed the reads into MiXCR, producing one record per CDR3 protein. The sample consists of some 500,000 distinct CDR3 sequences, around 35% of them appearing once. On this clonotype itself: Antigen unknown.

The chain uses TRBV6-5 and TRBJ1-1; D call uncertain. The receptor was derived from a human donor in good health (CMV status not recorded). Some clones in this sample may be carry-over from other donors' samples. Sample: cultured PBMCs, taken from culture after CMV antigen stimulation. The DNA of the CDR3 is TGTGCCAGCACCCATGGAGGGACTGAAGCTTTCTTT. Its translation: CASTHGGTEAFF.